Following are 15 T cell receptor beta chains from one sample sequenced in a study of cytotoxic CD8 clonotypes in ibrutinib-treated CLL (dated by TCRdb to the early 2020s). The sample's time point label is to be understood as: 20 to 30 months on ibrutinib. Receptors were amplified or captured by the immunoSEQ multiplex PCR assay. In its TCRdb copy, this immuneACCESS table keeps in-frame sequences only and misses some clones. Where compared with another copy, unresolved V genes explain less than half of these, and the others have no known cause. The sample table records roughly 250,000 clones; around three quarters of these occur just once. The leading ten clones occupy over 15% of the sample. Source: PBMCs, taken after 24 months of ibrutinib treatment. The receptors originated from a human donor with chronic lymphocytic leukemia.

The gene calls are TRBV9 and TRBJ2-1; D remains ambiguous. Looked up from germline, CDR1 is SGDLS and CDR2 is YYNGEE. Trimming took 0 bases from V and 4 from J, leaving 11 bases between them. The CDR3 sequence is 15 residues long. This CDR3 is CASSVEGNEYNEQFF. CDR3 in DNA: TGTGCCAGCAGCGTAGAAGGAAACGAATACAATGAGCAGTTCTTC. Filled out from reference TRBV9 and TRBJ2-1, the complete variable domain reads DSGVTQTPKHLITATGQRVTLRCSPRSGDLSVYWYQQSLDQGLQFLIQYYNGEERAKGNILERFSAQQFPDLHSELNLSSLELGDSALYFCASSVEGNEYNEQFFGPGTRLTVL.

The chain carries TRBV9 and TRBJ2-1; 13 bases are a match to TRBD2. The CDR3 is 16 amino acids. Germline V gene lookup returns CDR1 SGDLS and CDR2 YYNGEE. V was clipped by 2 bases and J by 3 bases; unmatched bases: 2. The chain's CDR3 is CASSVGTSGIYNEQFF. The CDR3 nucleotides are TGTGCCAGCAGCGTCGGGACTAGCGGGATCTACAATGAGCAGTTCTTC.

The chain carries TRBV6-5 and TRBJ1-1; 8 bases are shared with TRBD1. The V and J ends lost 2 bases and 5 bases, in that order; junction bases with no gene match: 4. The CDR3 loop spans 14 amino acids. The germline V gene has CDR1 MNHEY and CDR2 SVGAGI. The CDR3 loop is CASSYTRGQTEAFF. CDR3 in DNA: TGTGCCAGCAGTTACACCAGGGGGCAGACTGAAGCTTTCTTT.

This chain connects TRBV6-5 to TRBJ2-7, with D hard to call. Germline CDR1 and CDR2: MNHEY and SVGAGI. The CDR3 extends over 13 amino acids. Trimming took off 6 bases at V and 4 bases at J, with 13 bases between the two ends. The CDR3 nucleotides are TGTGCCAGCAGACGCAGGTCCGGATACGAGCAGTACTTC. This encodes CASRRRSGYEQYF.

The chain has TRBV11-3 and TRBJ2-2, with 11 bases that match TRBD1. The V gene end was trimmed by 5 bases and the J gene end by 0 bases; junction bases not matched to a gene: 5. The length of the CDR3 is 17 residues. Germline-derived CDR1 and CDR2 are SGHNT and YENEEA. The CDR3, as DNA: TGTGCCAGCAGCCGGGACAGGGGGGCCGCGAACACCGGGGAGCTGTTTTTT. Translated, it gives CASSRDRGAANTGELFF. The full variable domain, rest sourced from reference TRBV11-3 and TRBJ2-2, is EAGVVQSPRYKIIEKKQPVAFWCNPISGHNTLYWYLQNLGQGPELLIRYENEEAVDDSQLPKDRFSAERLKGVDSTLKIQPAELGDSAVYLCASSRDRGAANTGELFFGEGSRLTVL.

With respect to this clone: Other DNA sequences in this sample translate to the same CDR3. The rearrangement uses TRBV18 and TRBJ2-1; either TRBD1 or TRBD2 may fit D (5 bases each). This CDR3 contains 15 residues. Germline values: CDR1 KGHSH, CDR2 LQKENI. The V end was cut by 3 bases, the J end by 3 bases, with 12 bases between. CDR3 nucleotide sequence: TGTGCCAGCTCACCGGGGACGGGCGACTACAATGAGCAGTTCTTC. The encoded protein is CASSPGTGDYNEQFF.

The chain recombines TRBV9 with TRBJ1-4; D call uncertain. Germline CDR1 is SGDLS and CDR2 is YYNGEE. Trimming shortened V by 3 bases and J by 8 bases, and 14 bases separated the two germline ends. CDR3 size: 14 residues. CDR3 DNA sequence: TGTGCCAGCAGCGGAACTGGACCAACAGAAAAACTGTTTTTT. Protein sequence: CASSGTGPTEKLFF.

This sequence joins TRBV5-6 and TRBJ2-1, with D perhaps matching TRBD1 (6 bases). The CDR3 spans 14 residues. V lost 0 bases to trimming and J lost 9 bases, with 13 bases between them. CDR1 is SGHDT, CDR2 YYEEEE, per germline. This chain's CDR3 is CASSLDRERTEQFF. The CDR3 bases are TGTGCCAGCAGCTTGGACAGGGAAAGAACTGAGCAGTTCTTC.

Concerning this clone: Other DNA sequences in the sample encode the same CDR3. The CDR3 nucleotides read TGTGCCAGCAGCCTAGGACTAGCGGAAAACAATGAGCAGTTCTTC. Its protein product is CASSLGLAENNEQFF. The genes are TRBV9 and TRBJ2-1; 10 bases line up with TRBD2. This CDR3 is built from 15 residues. CDR1 and CDR2 from the germline V gene are SGDLS and YYNGEE. The V segment lost 4 bases and the J segment 5 bases; nucleotides outside the gene matches: 6.

The chain is built from TRBV15 and TRBJ2-3; D remains unclear. Per the germline V gene, CDR1 is LNHNV and CDR2 is YYDKDF (reference sequence). This CDR3 is built from 14 residues. Trimming removed 1 base at V and 0 bases at J, with 5 bases between. As DNA, the CDR3 is TGTGCCACCAGCAGAGGCGGAAGCACAGATACGCAGTATTTT. Its translation: CATSRGGSTDTQYF.

The chain recombines TRBV9 with TRBJ2-1; 13 bases are a match to TRBD2. The CDR3 has 14 amino acids. Germline values: CDR1 SGDLS, CDR2 YYNGEE. Trimming removed 9 bases from V and 8 bases from J; junction bases left unmatched: 8. In nucleotides, the CDR3 is TGTGCCACTTCAAAACTAGCGGGAGGGTATGAGCAGTTCTTC. As protein: CATSKLAGGYEQFF.

This chain uses TRBV5-1 with TRBJ2-3, with TRBD2 matching 9 bases. The J segment lost 1 base and the V segment lost 0 bases, leaving 0 bases of the junction unmatched. CDR3 size: 15 residues. Germline lookup yields CDR1 SGHRS and CDR2 YFSETQ. CDR3 protein: CASSLVAGGTDTQYF. CDR3 bases: TGCGCCAGCAGCTTGGTAGCGGGAGGCACAGATACGCAGTATTTT.

V gene TRBV19 combines with J gene TRBJ1-5; unclear D gene. Trimming removed 5 bases from V and 7 bases from J, with 18 bases in between. CDR1 and CDR2 (germline): LNHDA, SQIVND (reference sequence). The CDR3 is 15 amino acids. CDR3 DNA: TGTGCCAGTAGTTTAGTACGCCAAGGCCAACAGCCCCAGCATTTT. Translation gives CASSLVRQGQQPQHF.

This clone has only a few counts. This CDR3 is CASSPGAGGVGEQFF. CDR3 DNA: TGTGCCAGCAGCCCAGGAGCGGGTGGTGTGGGCGAGCAGTTCTTC. V and J are TRBV11-2 and TRBJ2-1, with D maybe TRBD2 (6 bases). Trimming shortened V by 5 bases and J by 10 bases, and 21 bases separated the two germline ends. The CDR3 totals 15 residues. Germline V gives CDR1 SGHAT, CDR2 FQNNGV.

This sequence joins TRBV11-2 and TRBJ2-2, with 9 bases matching TRBD2. After removal of 0 bases from V and 6 bases from J, the junction contained 11 bases not matched to a gene. CDR1 is SGHAT, CDR2 FQNNGV, per germline. The CDR3 totals 18 residues. The CDR3 nucleotides are TGTGCCAGCAGCTTAGATCAAGGCGGGAGGGCCGGAGCCGGGGAGCTGTTTTTT. Its translation: CASSLDQGGRAGAGELFF.